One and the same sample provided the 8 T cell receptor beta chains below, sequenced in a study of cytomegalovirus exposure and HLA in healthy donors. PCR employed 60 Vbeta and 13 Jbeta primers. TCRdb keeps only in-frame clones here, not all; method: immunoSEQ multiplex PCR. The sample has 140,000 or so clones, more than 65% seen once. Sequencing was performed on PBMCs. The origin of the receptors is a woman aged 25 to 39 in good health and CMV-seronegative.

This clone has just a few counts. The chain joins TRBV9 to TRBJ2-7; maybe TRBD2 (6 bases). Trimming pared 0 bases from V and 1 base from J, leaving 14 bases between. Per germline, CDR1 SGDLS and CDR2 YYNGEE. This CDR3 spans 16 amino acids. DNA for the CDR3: TGTGCCAGCAGCGTAGCTACTGCTAGCGCGTCCTACGAGCAGTACTTC. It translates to CASSVATASASYEQYF.

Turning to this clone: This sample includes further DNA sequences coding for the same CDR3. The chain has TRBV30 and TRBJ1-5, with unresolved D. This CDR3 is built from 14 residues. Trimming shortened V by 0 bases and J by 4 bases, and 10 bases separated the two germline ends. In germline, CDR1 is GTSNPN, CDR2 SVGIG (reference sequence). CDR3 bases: TGTGCCTGGAGTGTCCTCCTTGAGAATCAGCCCCAGCATTTT. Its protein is CAWSVLLENQPQHF.

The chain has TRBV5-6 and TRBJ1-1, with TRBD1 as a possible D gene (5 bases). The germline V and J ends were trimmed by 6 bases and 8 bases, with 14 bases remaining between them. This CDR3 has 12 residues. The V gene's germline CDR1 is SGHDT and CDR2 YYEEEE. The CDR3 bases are TGTGCCAGCACCCGGGGGATTCGGGAAGCTTTCTTT. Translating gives CASTRGIREAFF.

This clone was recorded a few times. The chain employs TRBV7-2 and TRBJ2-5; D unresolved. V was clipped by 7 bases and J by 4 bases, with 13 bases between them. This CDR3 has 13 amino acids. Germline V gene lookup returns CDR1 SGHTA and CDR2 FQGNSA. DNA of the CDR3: TGTGCCAGCACCCCCTGGCTTGGAGAGACCCAGTACTTC. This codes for CASTPWLGETQYF.

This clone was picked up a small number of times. The CDR3, as DNA: TGTGCCAGCAGCTTAGCGTCGCGGACAGGGGGGACTTACGGAAACACCATATATTTT. This gives the protein CASSLASRTGGTYGNTIYF. V is TRBV7-2 and J is TRBJ1-3; 10 nucleotides agree with TRBD1. Unmatched junction bases numbered 12, after V lost 0 bases and J lost 4 bases. The CDR3 is 19 amino acids. Per germline, CDR1 SGHTA and CDR2 FQGNSA.

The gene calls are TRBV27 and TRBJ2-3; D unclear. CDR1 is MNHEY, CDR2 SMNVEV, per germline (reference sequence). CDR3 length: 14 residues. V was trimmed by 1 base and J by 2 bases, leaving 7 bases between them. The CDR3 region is CASSLFPTTDTQYF. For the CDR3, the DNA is TGTGCCAGCAGTTTATTTCCTACCACAGATACGCAGTATTTT.

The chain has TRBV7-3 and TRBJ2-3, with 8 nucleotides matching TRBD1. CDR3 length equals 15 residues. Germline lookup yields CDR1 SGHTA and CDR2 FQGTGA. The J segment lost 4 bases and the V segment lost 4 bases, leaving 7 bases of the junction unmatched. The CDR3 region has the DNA TGTGCCAGCAGCTCGCGGGGACAGGAGTCAGATACGCAGTATTTT. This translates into CASSSRGQESDTQYF. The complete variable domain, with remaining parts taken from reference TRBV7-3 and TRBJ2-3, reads GAGVSQTPSNKVTEKGKYVELRCDPISGHTALYWYRQSLGQGPEFLIYFQGTGAADDSGLPNDRFFAVRPEGSVSTLKIQRTERGDSAVYLCASSSRGQESDTQYFGPGTRLTVL.

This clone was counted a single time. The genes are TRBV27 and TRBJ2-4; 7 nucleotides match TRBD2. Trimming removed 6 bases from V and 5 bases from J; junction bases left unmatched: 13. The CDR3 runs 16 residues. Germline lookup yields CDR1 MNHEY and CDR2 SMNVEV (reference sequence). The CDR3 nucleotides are TGTGCCAGCAGCACGCCCGGGGCTAGCGGACAAAACATTCAGTACTTC. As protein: CASSTPGASGQNIQYF.